The 27 T cell receptor beta chains below were found in one sample sequenced in a study of blood T cell repertoires in COVID-19. Only in-frame clones appear in the TCRdb table, and some are missing; sequencing was by immunoSEQ multiplex PCR. Of around 170,000 clones in the sample, approximately 79% are singletons; the top ten hold 3%. Sample: peripheral blood. The source of these receptors is a woman of 80 years or more with acute or convalescent COVID-19.

The chain recombines TRBV6-5 with TRBJ1-2, with a tentative D call TRBD1 (6 bases). With 6 bases removed from V and 4 bases from J, the gap between germline ends came to 9 bases. Germline CDR1 MNHEY, CDR2 SVGAGI. There are 12 residues in the CDR3. DNA of the CDR3: TGTGCCAGCAGGGAGGACAGCTATGGCTACACCTTC. Translation gives CASREDSYGYTF.

This chain connects TRBV11-2 to TRBJ2-1; no clear D gene. Trimming stripped 1 base from V and 3 bases from J, with 10 bases between. Germline V lookup: CDR1 SGHAT, CDR2 FQNNGV. CDR3 length: 15 residues. The CDR3 loop reads CASSLGSLDYNEQFF. In DNA form, the CDR3 reads TGTGCCAGCAGCTTAGGATCCTTAGACTACAATGAGCAGTTCTTC.

This chain uses TRBV15 with TRBJ2-1, with D possibly being TRBD2 (6 bases). The CDR3 consists of 13 residues. With 1 base removed from V and 8 bases from J, the gap between germline ends came to 9 bases. Looked up from germline, CDR1 is LNHNV and CDR2 is YYDKDF (reference sequence). The CDR3 spells CATSRGAGHEQFF. CDR3 nucleotides: TGTGCCACCAGCAGAGGGGCGGGGCATGAGCAGTTCTTC.

The chain joins TRBV4-1 to TRBJ1-2; no reliable D call. Trimming pared 2 bases from V and 6 bases from J, leaving 16 bases between. The CDR3 is 15 residues long. Germline lookup yields CDR1 MGHRA and CDR2 YSYEKL. CDR3 sequence (DNA): TGCGCCAGCAGCCAATCTTTCAGCGGACTCGATGGCTACACCTTC. Amino acid sequence: CASSQSFSGLDGYTF.

The rearrangement links TRBV11-3 to TRBJ2-3; possibly TRBD2 for D (6 bases). V lost 6 bases, J lost 2 bases, and 12 bases lay in between. CDR3 length: 14 residues. CDR1 SGHNT and CDR2 YENEEA come from the germline V gene. The CDR3 sequence: CASRGGSATDTQYF. The CDR3 nucleotides read TGTGCCAGCAGGGGAGGATCCGCCACAGATACGCAGTATTTT. The full variable domain, completed using reference TRBV11-3 and TRBJ2-3, is EAGVVQSPRYKIIEKKQPVAFWCNPISGHNTLYWYLQNLGQGPELLIRYENEEAVDDSQLPKDRFSAERLKGVDSTLKIQPAELGDSAVYLCASRGGSATDTQYFGPGTRLTVL.

The chain uses TRBV7-8 and TRBJ1-1; D is undetermined. Trimming pared 7 bases from V and 4 bases from J, leaving 16 bases between. The CDR3 consists of 14 residues. CDR1 and CDR2 from the germline V gene are SGHVS and FQNEAQ. The DNA of the CDR3 is TGTGCCAGCACCCGAATCTCGGAGGGCACTGAAGCTTTCTTT. Residues: CASTRISEGTEAFF.

The rearrangement links TRBV28 to TRBJ2-1, with 9 nucleotides matching TRBD1. Germline trimming cut 3 bases from V and 9 bases from J; bases unmatched to any gene: 6. This CDR3 has 14 amino acids. CDR1 is MDHEN, CDR2 SYDVKM, per germline. The CDR3 nucleotides read TGTGCCAGCAGTTTCGGGACAGGGTTGGGTGAGCAGTTCTTC. Translated: CASSFGTGLGEQFF.

This chain links TRBV2 with TRBJ1-6; 8 nucleotides match TRBD1. CDR1 SNHLY and CDR2 FYNNEI come from the germline V gene. V was clipped by 4 bases and J by 0 bases; unmatched bases: 2. The CDR3 sequence is 16 residues long. The CDR3: CASSGQGSSYNSPLHF. For the CDR3, the DNA is TGTGCCAGCAGTGGACAGGGGAGCTCCTATAATTCACCCCTCCACTTT.

This clone was observed once. The gene calls are TRBV4-3 and TRBJ2-5; TRBD1 aligns across 11 bases. Germline V gene lookup returns CDR1 LGHNA and CDR2 YSLEER. The ends lost 0 bases at V and 6 bases at J; junction bases unmatched: 6. The CDR3 runs to 16 residues. The DNA of the CDR3 is TGCGCCAGCAGCCAAGAGGGGACAGGGGGTGGGAAGACCCAGTACTTC. It translates to CASSQEGTGGGKTQYF.

The chain links TRBV10-3 to TRBJ2-1; 11 positions agree with TRBD2. Germline lookup yields CDR1 ENHRY and CDR2 SYGVKD. This CDR3 has 15 amino acids. J was trimmed by 8 bases and V by 5 bases; bases with no gene match: 8. CDR3 region: CAISFTSGSSDEQFF. CDR3 bases: TGTGCCATCAGTTTTACTAGCGGGAGCTCCGATGAGCAGTTCTTC.

This clone was recorded a few times. The chain employs TRBV19 and TRBJ2-1, with 7 bases that match TRBD2. This CDR3 is 12 amino acids long. After removal of 6 bases from V and 8 bases from J, the junction contained 4 bases not matched to a gene. Per germline, CDR1 LNHDA and CDR2 SQIVND (reference sequence). The CDR3 region has the DNA TGTGCCAGTAGCCTAGCGGTCGATGAGCAGTTCTTC. It is translated as CASSLAVDEQFF.

The rearrangement uses TRBV5-4 and TRBJ1-5, with D uncertain. V lost 4 bases, J lost 5 bases, and 13 bases lay in between. Germline V gives CDR1 SGHNT, CDR2 YYREEE (reference sequence). The CDR3 sequence is 14 residues long. CDR3 sequence (DNA): TGTGCCAGCAGCAGAGGAGGATCGGATCAGCCCCAGCATTTT. As protein: CASSRGGSDQPQHF.

This clone appeared many times. The chain has TRBV2 and TRBJ2-5; D unclear. The V end lost 3 bases, the J end lost 1 base, and 6 bases lay between the germline ends. The CDR3 is 13 residues long. The V gene's germline CDR1 is SNHLY and CDR2 FYNNEI. Written as DNA, the CDR3 is TGTGCCAGCAGTGAGCACATCCAAGAGACCCAGTACTTC. This codes for CASSEHIQETQYF. The complete variable domain, with remaining parts taken from reference TRBV2 and TRBJ2-5, reads EPEVTQTPSHQVTQMGQEVILRCVPISNHLYFYWYRQILGQKVEFLVSFYNNEISEKSEIFDDQFSVERPDGSNFTLKIRSTKLEDSAMYFCASSEHIQETQYFGPGTRLLVL.

This chain connects TRBV19 to TRBJ1-2; possible D gene TRBD1, 5 bases. The V gene lost 5 bases and the J gene lost 7 bases, with 11 bases spanning the gap. Germline-derived CDR1 and CDR2 are LNHDA and SQIVND (reference sequence). The CDR3 has 12 amino acids. The CDR3 region is CASSLEGRGYTF. The CDR3 DNA sequence: TGTGCCAGTAGTCTGGAGGGACGTGGCTACACCTTC.

The chain links TRBV5-1 to TRBJ2-1; D remains ambiguous. Between the trimmed V and J ends, which lost 0 bases and 6 bases, there was a span of 4 bases. CDR1 and CDR2 from the germline V gene are SGHRS and YFSETQ. There are 12 residues in the CDR3. The CDR3 sequence: CASSLASNEQFF. The CDR3 DNA reads as TGCGCCAGCAGCTTGGCTTCCAATGAGCAGTTCTTC.

The chain recombines TRBV7-7 with TRBJ2-2; unclear D gene. From germline, CDR1 is SSHAT and CDR2 FNYEAQ (reference sequence). The CDR3 covers 14 residues. V lost 1 base and J 2 bases, leaving 5 bases between the germline ends. CDR3: CASSLEANTGELFF. The CDR3 DNA is TGTGCCAGCAGCTTAGAAGCCAACACCGGGGAGCTGTTTTTT.

CDR3 sequence (DNA): TGCGCCAGCGGGTGGACTTCGGAGACCCAGTACTTC. It specifies CASGWTSETQYF. The chain carries TRBV5-1 and TRBJ2-5; maybe TRBD2 (5 bases). Looked up from germline, CDR1 is SGHRS and CDR2 is YFSETQ. This CDR3 is built from 12 residues. With 7 bases removed from V and 5 bases from J, the gap between germline ends came to 12 bases.

The chain recombines TRBV6-2 or TRBV6-3 with TRBJ2-1; TRBD2 matches at 13 bases. V lost 2 bases, J lost 0 bases, and 7 bases stayed unmatched. This CDR3 comprises 19 residues. CDR1 is MNHEY and CDR2 is SVGEGT in the germline V gene. CDR3 sequence reads: CASSYGLAGVLNSYNEQFF. The CDR3 DNA sequence: TGTGCCAGCAGTTACGGACTAGCGGGAGTGCTTAACTCCTACAATGAGCAGTTCTTC.

This clone was seen only once. V is TRBV6-5 and J is TRBJ2-7; the D is unclear. Germline lookup yields CDR1 MNHEY and CDR2 SVGAGI. The CDR3 spans 13 residues. V lost 6 bases and J lost 2, with 11 bases in between. The CDR3 sequence: CASRLSVAYEQYF. CDR3 nucleotides: TGTGCCAGCAGGCTCAGCGTTGCCTACGAGCAGTACTTC.

This clone was seen only a few times. The rearrangement links TRBV5-1 to TRBJ2-7, with 9 bases identical to TRBD1. V lost 1 base to trimming and J lost 4 bases; unmatched junction nucleotides: 9. Looked up from germline, CDR1 is SGHRS and CDR2 is YFSETQ. This CDR3 is built from 16 residues. The CDR3 spells CASSLTPTGGTYEQYF. CDR3 DNA sequence: TGCGCCAGCAGCTTGACCCCGACAGGGGGTACATACGAGCAGTACTTC. The full variable domain, its missing parts supplied by reference TRBV5-1 and TRBJ2-7, is KAGVTQTPRYLIKTRGQQVTLSCSPISGHRSVSWYQQTPGQGLQFLFEYFSETQRNKGNFPGRFSGRQFSNSRSEMNVSTLELGDSALYLCASSLTPTGGTYEQYFGPGTRLTVT.

In its sample, this clone was seen many times. The rearrangement uses TRBV6-5 and TRBJ2-7; 12 bases align to TRBD2. V was pared by 6 bases and J by 2 bases, with 2 bases of the junction left unmatched. Per the germline V gene, CDR1 is MNHEY and CDR2 is SVGAGI. This CDR3 has 14 residues. The CDR3 DNA is TGTGCCAGCAGCCTAGCGGGAGGGACCTACGAGCAGTACTTC. It codes for CASSLAGGTYEQYF.

About this clone itself: Other nucleotide sequences in the sample specify the same CDR3. The chain combines TRBV7-9 with TRBJ2-1; the D gene is possibly TRBD1 (5 bases). The germline V gene encodes CDR1 SEHNR and CDR2 FQNEAQ (reference sequence). This CDR3 has 15 residues. V dropped 5 bases and J dropped 0 bases, with 11 bases sitting between them. The CDR3 coding sequence is TGTGCCAGCAGCCCTAGGGGATCCTCCTACAATGAGCAGTTCTTC. Translating it yields CASSPRGSSYNEQFF.

The chain joins TRBV2 to TRBJ2-3; TRBD2 aligns across 14 bases. CDR3 size: 16 residues. The J segment lost 5 bases and the V segment lost 6 bases, leaving 7 bases of the junction unmatched. Germline V gene data show CDR1 as SNHLY and CDR2 as FYNNEI. The chain's CDR3 is CASRTGLAGGLDTQYF. The CDR3 coding sequence is TGTGCCAGCAGAACAGGACTAGCGGGAGGTTTAGATACGCAGTATTTT.

This clone was seen a single time. The chain recombines TRBV7-2 with TRBJ2-1; D might be TRBD1 (6 bases). The ends were cut back, 1 base at V and 5 bases at J, with 12 bases in the middle. This CDR3 has 15 residues. Looked up from germline, CDR1 is SGHTA and CDR2 is FQGNSA. The CDR3 DNA reads TGTGCCAGCAGCTTAGTATCAGGGGCTGACAATGAGCAGTTCTTC. Translating gives CASSLVSGADNEQFF.

The chain is built from TRBV7-9 and TRBJ2-2; 8 bases agree with TRBD2. The CDR3 runs 16 residues. The V gene's germline CDR1 is SEHNR and CDR2 FQNEAQ (reference sequence). V lost 5 bases and J lost 4; bases outside the gene matches: 9. The CDR3 DNA reads TGTGCCAGCAGCCCGGGGACTAGAGCGGGCACCGGGGAGCTGTTTTTT. Translating gives CASSPGTRAGTGELFF.

The rearrangement joins TRBV11-3 to TRBJ2-2; the D gene is possibly TRBD1 (6 bases). V was clipped by 5 bases and J by 4 bases, with 17 bases between them. Germline lookup yields CDR1 SGHNT and CDR2 YENEEA. CDR3 length: 16 amino acids. CDR3 protein: CASSQYRVVGTGELFF. The CDR3 nucleotides are TGTGCCAGCAGCCAATACAGGGTGGTTGGCACCGGGGAGCTGTTTTTT.

Ten or more counts support this clone. The CDR3 DNA reads as TGTGCCAGCAGACAGGAGGGAACTGAAGCTTTCTTT. Translated: CASRQEGTEAFF. The rearrangement joins TRBV12-3 or TRBV12-4 to TRBJ1-1; perhaps TRBD1 as D (5 bases). This CDR3 is built from 12 residues. V was trimmed by 6 bases and J by 5 bases, leaving 10 bases between them.